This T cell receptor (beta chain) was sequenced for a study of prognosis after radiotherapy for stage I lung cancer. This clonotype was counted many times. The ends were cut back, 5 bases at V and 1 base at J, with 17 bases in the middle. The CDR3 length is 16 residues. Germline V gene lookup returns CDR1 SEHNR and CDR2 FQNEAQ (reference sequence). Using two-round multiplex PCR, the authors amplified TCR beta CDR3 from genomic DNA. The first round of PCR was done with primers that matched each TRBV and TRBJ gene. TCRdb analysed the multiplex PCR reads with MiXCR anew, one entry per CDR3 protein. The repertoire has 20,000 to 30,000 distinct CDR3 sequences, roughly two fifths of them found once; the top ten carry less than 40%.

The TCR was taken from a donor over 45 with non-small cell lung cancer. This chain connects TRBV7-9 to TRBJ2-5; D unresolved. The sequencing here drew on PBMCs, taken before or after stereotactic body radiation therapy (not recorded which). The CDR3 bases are TGTGCCAGCAGCAAAGGCCAGTTATCCCCCCAAGAGACCCAGTACTTC. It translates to CASSKGQLSPQETQYF.